This T cell receptor (beta chain) is from a study of OX40 agonist ivuxolimab in advanced cancers. Patients were ineligible given autoimmune disease history or systemic immunosuppression. TCRdb's table, derived via immunoSEQ multiplex PCR, lists solely in-frame clones and lacks some. The sample holds 65,000 to 90,000 clones, 91% seen once. The V end was cut by 0 bases, the J end by 0 bases, with 12 bases between. The CDR3 length is 17 residues. The germline V gene encodes CDR1 MRHNA and CDR2 SNTAGT. This TCR came from an adult with an advanced solid tumor such as melanoma, head and neck, liver or kidney cancer. The starting material was CD4+ or CD8+ T cells sorted from blood, obtained in a trial of the OX40 agonist ivuxolimab. The gene calls are TRBV6-4 and TRBJ1-3; D might be TRBD1 (5 bases). CDR3 nucleotides: TGTGCCAGCAGTGACTCGCCAGGGCCCTACTCTGGAAACACCATATATTTT. This encodes CASSDSPGPYSGNTIYF.